Shown below are 5 T cell receptor beta chains from a single sample sequenced in a study of shared clonotypes between healthy human individuals. TCRdb's copy holds only in-frame clones and misses some; the assay was immunoSEQ multiplex PCR. This sample has some 980,000 clones; approximately 80% occur once, and the top ten carry approximately 1.5%. Sequenced material: memory CD4+ T cells sorted from blood. The sample's subset: CD45RA-negative fraction. The source of these receptors is a young man in good health.

J is TRBJ1-6 and V is TRBV6-6; 7 nucleotides agree with TRBD1. The CDR3 covers 14 residues. Germline CDR1 and CDR2: MNHNY and SVGAGI (reference sequence). V shed 5 bases and J 10 bases; nucleotides not matched to a gene: 8. The DNA for the CDR3 is TGTGCCAGCAGTGACAGGGTCTTAGGGTCACCCCTCCACTTT. It encodes CASSDRVLGSPLHF.

CDR3 sequence: CASSPRVAGPTQYF. The CDR3 nucleotides read TGTGCCAGCAGTCCCCGAGTAGCGGGGCCTACGCAGTATTTT. The chain joins TRBV6-5 to TRBJ2-3, with TRBD2 identical over 8 bases. The V and J ends lost 5 bases and 8 bases, in that order; junction bases with no gene match: 9. CDR3 length equals 14 residues. Germline assignment: CDR1 MNHEY and CDR2 SVGAGI.

V gene TRBV27 combines with J gene TRBJ2-1; TRBD2 is a possible D gene (6 bases). The CDR3 extends over 16 amino acids. Germline V gives CDR1 MNHEY, CDR2 SMNVEV (reference sequence). The V end was cut by 0 bases, the J end by 2 bases, with 11 bases between. The CDR3 sequence: CASSLSRLATYNEQFF. CDR3 in DNA: TGTGCCAGCAGTTTATCGAGGCTAGCGACCTACAATGAGCAGTTCTTC.

This sequence joins TRBV5-4 and TRBJ1-1; possible D gene TRBD1, 5 bases. V was trimmed by 4 bases and J by 1 base, leaving 14 bases between them. This CDR3 has 15 amino acids. CDR1 is SGHNT and CDR2 is YYREEE in the germline V gene (reference sequence). The CDR3 loop is CASSPPGRQNTEAFF. The CDR3 bases are TGTGCCAGCAGCCCGCCGGGACGGCAGAACACTGAAGCTTTCTTT.

Comment on this clone: At one boundary the junction diverges from the germline segment, which might be a read error. CDR3 region: CSVGGWDRGRVAAEAFF. The CDR3 bases are TGCAGCGTTGGGGGCTGGGACAGGGGGCGCGTAGCGGCTGAGGCTTTCTTT. This chain uses TRBV29-1 with TRBJ1-1, with 12 nucleotides matching TRBD1. The CDR3 runs 17 residues. CDR1 is SQVTM and CDR2 is ANQGSEA in the germline V gene. The full variable domain, rest sourced from reference TRBV29-1 and TRBJ1-1, is SAVISQKPSRDICQRGTSLTIQCQVDSQVTMMFWYRQQPGQSLTLIATANQGSEATYESGFVIDKFPISRPNLTFSTLTVSNMSPEDSSIYLCSVGGWDRGRVAAEAFFGQGTRLTVV.